The following is a T cell receptor beta chain sequence with its context. The sample originates from a study of blood T cell repertoires in COVID-19. The CDR3 totals 17 residues. Germline V CDR1 and CDR2: SGHKS, YYEKEE (reference sequence). Trimming took off 1 base at V and 5 bases at J, with 22 bases between the two ends. Assay: immunoSEQ multiplex PCR; the TCRdb copy retains only in-frame clones and omits some. The table includes some 160,000 clones, around 84% detected once. Specimen: PBMCs or T cells enriched from blood (not recorded which). The rearrangement uses TRBV5-5 and TRBJ2-7, with D maybe TRBD2 (7 bases). The receptor was derived from a woman in her 50s who had recovered from COVID-19. The CDR3 sequence: CASSLYAWGGDPNEQYF. The CDR3 DNA follows: TGTGCCAGCAGCTTGTACGCATGGGGGGGCGACCCTAACGAGCAGTACTTC.